This T cell receptor (beta chain) was recovered during a study of blood T cell repertoires in COVID-19. Whole-study context: Sites across the United States, Italy and Spain contributed samples from acute and convalescent COVID-19. Sample material is recorded as cDNA or gDNA derived from T cells, B-cell-depleted T cells, or PBMCs.

With 5 bases clipped from V and 4 bases from J, the junction kept 6 bases outside the gene matches. Germline values: CDR1 MDHEN, CDR2 SYDVKM. CDR3 size: 14 residues. As processed by the authors: By means of reference gene primer amplification, nucleated cell counts were estimated. Measured with immunoSEQ multiplex PCR; TCRdb has only the in-frame clones, and not every one. Clone size and the V and J calls come from that table; the DNA yielded D and trimming. The sample yields over 45,000 clones, approximately 84% seen once. The TCR sequence derives from a man in his fifties or sixties with active COVID-19. The sample taken for sequencing was peripheral blood. The chain joins TRBV28 to TRBJ1-2; 8 bases agree with TRBD1. CDR3 protein: CASSPGTGPYGYTF. The CDR3 nucleotides read TGTGCCAGCAGTCCCGGGACAGGACCCTATGGCTACACCTTC.